This T cell receptor beta chain was found in a study of T cells in Graves' hyperthyroidism and ophthalmopathy. This clonotype was detected many times. Germline CDR1 reads SGHRS; CDR2 reads YFSETQ. V shed 8 bases, J shed 5 bases, and the junction held 7 bases outside the gene matches. This CDR3 comprises 14 residues. TCR beta CDR3 region amplification was performed from RNA transcripts. RT-PCR in the first round (using the HTBI primer set) targeted the TCR CDR3. TCRdb used MiXCR to reprocess the multiplex PCR reads, holding one entry per CDR3 protein. The sample has 350,000 or so distinct CDR3 sequences, about a sixth seen once.

The material sequenced was blood. The V call is TRBV5-1, the J call TRBJ2-7; 13 positions agree with TRBD2. The receptor was derived from a woman between 40 and 55 years old with Graves' ophthalmopathy. The CDR3 loop is CASRTSGSTDEQYF. CDR3 bases: TGCGCCAGTCGGACTAGCGGGAGTACAGACGAGCAGTACTTC.